One sample yielded the 31 T cell receptor beta chains listed below, sequenced in a study of cytomegalovirus exposure and HLA in healthy donors (TCRdb year 2017). The library relied on the immunoSEQ multiplex PCR assay. For the multiplex PCR, a mixture combining 60 forward primers for TCR Vbeta segments and 13 reverse primers for TCR Jbeta segments was used. The immuneACCESS repertoire file appears here via TCRdb, limited to in-frame rearrangements. These files lack a portion of the clones; in checked studies, under half of the deficit traces to unresolved V genes, and the cause of the others is not known. This sample holds about 190,000 clones; 85% were observed only once. 1% of the sample rests with the top ten. The sequenced sample was PBMCs. These receptors all come from a boy aged 2-9 years in good health and CMV-seronegative.

The genes are TRBV5-5 and TRBJ2-5, with TRBD1 as a possible D gene (6 bases). Germline assignment: CDR1 SGHKS and CDR2 YYEKEE (reference sequence). The germline V and J ends were trimmed by 0 bases and 3 bases, with 9 bases remaining between them. This CDR3 spans 14 amino acids. The CDR3 nucleotides are TGTGCCAGCAGCTTGGAAGGGGGAGAAGAGACCCAGTACTTC. Its protein product is CASSLEGGEETQYF.

The V call is TRBV28, the J call TRBJ2-6, with TRBD1 matching 8 bases. With V trimmed by 7 bases and J by 2 bases, 4 bases remained unmatched. CDR1 is MDHEN, CDR2 SYDVKM, per germline. This CDR3 spans 15 amino acids. The DNA of the CDR3 is TGTGCCAGCACCCCAGGGGGCGCTGGGGCCAACGTCCTGACTTTC. It encodes CASTPGGAGANVLTF.

V and J are TRBV11-2 and TRBJ2-1; TRBD2 matches 12 bases. CDR1 is SGHAT, CDR2 FQNNGV, per germline. With 1 base clipped from V and 8 bases from J, the junction kept 12 bases outside the gene matches. CDR3 length: 18 residues. The CDR3 bases are TGTGCCAGCAGCTTAGGTGGACTAGCGGGGAGCCTGGGAGATGAGCAGTTCTTC. This codes for CASSLGGLAGSLGDEQFF. Filled out from reference TRBV11-2 and TRBJ2-1, the complete variable domain reads EAGVAQSPRYKIIEKRQSVAFWCNPISGHATLYWYQQILGQGPKLLIQFQNNGVVDDSQLPKDRFSAERLKGVDSTLKIQPAKLEDSAVYLCASSLGGLAGSLGDEQFFGPGTRLTVL.

This clone was detected only once. The chain joins TRBV2 to TRBJ1-5, with 10 positions matching TRBD1. V trimming: 3 bases; J trimming: 1 base; junction bases outside the gene matches: 0. This CDR3 spans 15 amino acids. Germline lookup yields CDR1 SNHLY and CDR2 FYNNEI. Here the CDR3 reads CASSEDRGSNQPQHF. CDR3 DNA: TGTGCCAGCAGTGAGGACAGGGGGAGCAATCAGCCCCAGCATTTT. Filled out from reference TRBV2 and TRBJ1-5, the complete variable domain reads EPEVTQTPSHQVTQMGQEVILRCVPISNHLYFYWYRQILGQKVEFLVSFYNNEISEKSEIFDDQFSVERPDGSNFTLKIRSTKLEDSAMYFCASSEDRGSNQPQHFGDGTRLSIL.

The chain employs TRBV27 and TRBJ2-1; 7 bases line up with TRBD1. The trim removed 8 bases at V and 2 bases at J, leaving 9 bases unmatched. The CDR3 is 15 amino acids. Germline V CDR1 and CDR2: MNHEY, SMNVEV (reference sequence). CDR3 in DNA: TGTGCCAGCTTTGGCTACAGGGGCACCTACAATGAGCAGTTCTTC. Amino acids: CASFGYRGTYNEQFF.

In DNA form, the CDR3 reads TGTGCCAGCAGTGAGAGTTGGTGGCAGGCAATCAATGAGCAGTTCTTC. Protein: CASSESWWQAINEQFF. This chain joins TRBV6-1 and TRBJ2-1; D not resolved. Per germline, CDR1 MNHNS and CDR2 SASEGT. Trimming removed 3 bases at V and 6 bases at J, with 18 bases between. The CDR3 is 16 amino acids.

This clone showed up just once. The chain carries TRBV6-6 and TRBJ1-5, with 8 bases fitting TRBD1. Unmatched junction bases numbered 10, after V lost 6 bases and J lost 6 bases. The CDR3 loop spans 15 amino acids. CDR1 MNHNY and CDR2 SVGAGI come from the germline V gene (reference sequence). The CDR3 protein is CASSTPTGGSQPQHF. CDR3 sequence (DNA): TGTGCCAGCAGCACCCCCACAGGGGGAAGTCAGCCCCAGCATTTT.

The rearrangement uses TRBV4-1 and TRBJ1-4; TRBD1 is a possible D gene (5 bases). Germline V gene sequence: CDR1 MGHRA, CDR2 YSYEKL. V shed 5 bases and J shed 6 bases, with 16 bases lying between them. This CDR3 spans 15 amino acids. The CDR3 nucleotides read TGCGCCAGCAGCGAAAACAGGAAGCTCTATGAAAAACTGTTTTTT. Residues: CASSENRKLYEKLFF.

The table lists this clone with a few counts. The V gene is TRBV30, the J gene TRBJ2-3; 14 bases line up with TRBD2. V lost 5 bases to trimming and J lost 6 bases; unmatched junction nucleotides: 10. There are 16 residues in the CDR3. Germline CDR1 is GTSNPN and CDR2 is SVGIG (reference sequence). For the CDR3, the DNA is TGTGCCTGGGATTTGACTAGCGGGGGGGCTGGGGATACGCAGTATTTT. The encoded protein is CAWDLTSGGAGDTQYF.

This clone showed up just once. The chain joins TRBV5-1 to TRBJ2-7; tentative D call: TRBD1 (5 bases). Germline CDR1 SGHRS, CDR2 YFSETQ. CDR3 length equals 16 residues. The ends were cut back, 0 bases at V and 2 bases at J, with 15 bases in the middle. The CDR3 here is CASSLGRQTPTYEQYF. CDR3 coding DNA: TGCGCCAGCAGCTTGGGCCGACAGACGCCTACCTACGAGCAGTACTTC.

This clone has a single count. This chain's CDR3 is CASSETDRNQPQHF. CDR3 in DNA: TGTGCCAGCAGTGAGACAGACCGCAATCAGCCCCAGCATTTT. The chain carries TRBV2 and TRBJ1-5; a weak D match, TRBD1 (5 bases). Germline V CDR1 and CDR2: SNHLY, FYNNEI. The CDR3 runs to 14 residues. V lost 3 bases and J lost 2, with 8 bases in between.

V usage is TRBV5-6 and J usage is TRBJ2-2; tentative D call: TRBD1 (6 bases). The CDR3 has 16 amino acids. CDR1 SGHDT and CDR2 YYEEEE come from the germline V gene. Trimming took off 1 base at V and 6 bases at J, with 16 bases between the two ends. CDR3: CASSLLTGAKAGELFF. The CDR3 DNA sequence: TGTGCCAGCAGCTTGTTGACAGGCGCCAAGGCCGGGGAGCTGTTTTTT. Complete variable domain (other parts from reference TRBV5-6 and TRBJ2-2): DAGVTQSPTHLIKTRGQQVTLRCSPKSGHDTVSWYQQALGQGPQFIFQYYEEEERQRGNFPDRFSGHQFPNYSSELNVNALLLGDSALYLCASSLLTGAKAGELFFGEGSRLTVL.

The chain is built from TRBV4-2 and TRBJ2-3; TRBD2 agrees at 10 bases. There are 16 residues in the CDR3. Germline CDR1 reads LGHNA; CDR2 reads YNFKEQ. V was clipped by 5 bases and J by 6 bases; unmatched bases: 11. The CDR3 sequence is CASSSRPSGGADTQYF. The CDR3 nucleotides are TGTGCCAGCAGCAGCAGACCCAGCGGGGGGGCCGATACGCAGTATTTT.

For the CDR3, the DNA is TGTGCCAGCTCACCAGGGAGCTCCTATAATTCACCCCTCCACTTT. Translated: CASSPGSSYNSPLHF. The rearrangement links TRBV18 to TRBJ1-6; D not resolved. This CDR3 contains 15 residues. Germline CDR1 reads KGHSH; CDR2 reads LQKENI. V lost 2 bases, J lost 0 bases, and 5 bases lay in between.

J is TRBJ1-2 and V is TRBV14; 9 positions agree with TRBD1. Germline values: CDR1 SGHDN, CDR2 FVKESK. Trimming cost V 1 base and J 11 bases; bases outside gene matches: 8. The CDR3 runs 14 residues. The CDR3 DNA reads as TGTGCCAGCAGCCAAGCACGAACCGGGACAGGGTACACCTTC. Translating gives CASSQARTGTGYTF. Based on the CDR3 plus reference TRBV14 and TRBJ1-2, the full variable domain is EAGVTQFPSHSVIEKGQTVTLRCDPISGHDNLYWYRRVMGKEIKFLLHFVKESKQDESGMPNNRFLAERTGGTYSTLKVQPAELEDSGVYFCASSQARTGTGYTFGSGTRLTVV.

This clone has more than one count but fewer than ten. This chain links TRBV4-1 with TRBJ2-5; a weak D match, TRBD2 (6 bases). V lost 4 bases and J 2 bases, leaving 26 bases between the germline ends. This CDR3 has 19 amino acids. From germline, CDR1 is MGHRA and CDR2 YSYEKL. CDR3 sequence: CASSLPRGRDGGIQETQYF. Written as DNA, the CDR3 is TGCGCCAGCAGCCTCCCAAGGGGCAGGGACGGAGGGATTCAAGAGACCCAGTACTTC.

The rearrangement joins TRBV5-4 to TRBJ1-3, with 7 bases that match TRBD1. The V gene's germline CDR1 is SGHNT and CDR2 YYREEE (reference sequence). This CDR3 is built from 14 residues. V dropped 4 bases and J dropped 4; count of bases not matched to a gene: 5. The CDR3 reads CASSPTGSGNTIYF. The CDR3, as DNA: TGTGCCAGCAGCCCGACAGGGTCCGGAAACACCATATATTTT.

The V gene is TRBV5-4, the J gene TRBJ2-1; TRBD2 aligns across 7 bases. V shed 6 bases, J shed 8 bases, and the junction held 5 bases outside the gene matches. The CDR3 is 12 residues long. In germline, CDR1 is SGHNT, CDR2 YYREEE (reference sequence). The CDR3 sequence is CASMGGDDEQFF. The CDR3 region has the DNA TGTGCCAGCATGGGGGGGGACGATGAGCAGTTCTTC.

The CDR3 nucleotides read TGTGCCAGCAGTTTATTAAGCCCCGGGGAGCTGTTTTTT. Residues: CASSLLSPGELFF. This chain connects TRBV28 to TRBJ2-2; D unclear. The germline V and J ends were trimmed by 1 base and 6 bases, with 6 bases remaining between them. Germline values: CDR1 MDHEN, CDR2 SYDVKM. The CDR3 totals 13 residues.

V gene TRBV10-3 combines with J gene TRBJ2-1, with a weak D call TRBD2 (5 bases). Germline V CDR1 and CDR2: ENHRY, SYGVKD. This CDR3 has 13 residues. Trimming shortened V by 6 bases and J by 4 bases, and 10 bases separated the two germline ends. The CDR3 spells CAISREDYNEQFF. The DNA for the CDR3 is TGTGCCATCAGCCGGGAAGATTACAATGAGCAGTTCTTC.

The CDR3 bases are TGCGCCAGCAGCTGGGACAGCTACACCGGGGAGCTGTTTTTT. This gives the protein CASSWDSYTGELFF. The chain couples TRBV5-1 to TRBJ2-2, with 7 bases aligning to TRBD1. The CDR3 extends over 14 amino acids. From germline, CDR1 is SGHRS and CDR2 YFSETQ. The V segment lost 3 bases and the J segment 3 bases; nucleotides outside the gene matches: 2.

The rearrangement joins TRBV13 to TRBJ2-1; 7 positions match TRBD1. J was trimmed by 1 base and V by 5 bases; bases with no gene match: 5. This CDR3 contains 15 residues. Germline CDR1 PRHDT, CDR2 FYEKMQ (reference sequence). CDR3 DNA: TGTGCCAGCAGCCGACAGGGTTGGTCCTACAATGAGCAGTTCTTC. Protein product: CASSRQGWSYNEQFF.

This chain joins TRBV30 and TRBJ2-3; 7 bases match TRBD1. V lost 7 bases to trimming and J lost 5 bases; unmatched junction nucleotides: 15. The CDR3 covers 15 residues. Germline V gives CDR1 GTSNPN, CDR2 SVGIG (reference sequence). The CDR3 coding sequence is TGTGCCTACCCATTTCAGGGGGAACGGGGAGATACGCAGTATTTT. It yields the protein CAYPFQGERGDTQYF.

The chain carries TRBV7-8 and TRBJ2-2; 8 bases are shared with TRBD2. This CDR3 region has 14 residues. V dropped 5 bases and J dropped 6; count of bases not matched to a gene: 5. Germline CDR1 SGHVS, CDR2 FQNEAQ. CDR3 DNA: TGTGCCAGCAGCGGTACGGGGGGGCCCGGGGAGCTGTTTTTT. Encoded protein: CASSGTGGPGELFF.

The chain combines TRBV28 with TRBJ2-2; tentative D call: TRBD1 (7 bases). V gave up 6 bases and J gave up 1 base, with 15 bases separating them. This CDR3 is 16 amino acids long. Germline CDR1 is MDHEN and CDR2 is SYDVKM. The CDR3 region is CASREGASLNTGELFF. CDR3 bases: TGTGCCAGCAGGGAGGGGGCCTCCTTGAACACCGGGGAGCTGTTTTTT.

The rearrangement uses TRBV11-2 and TRBJ1-2; 7 positions agree with TRBD1. Per germline, CDR1 SGHAT and CDR2 FQNNGV. V shed 6 bases, J shed 2 bases, and the junction held 6 bases outside the gene matches. This CDR3 comprises 14 residues. The CDR3, as DNA: TGTGCCAGCAGGCGGCCGGGACAGAACTATGGCTACACCTTC. Translation gives CASRRPGQNYGYTF.

This clone was counted a few times. The chain is built from TRBV4-1 and TRBJ2-5, with a possible D match to TRBD2 (6 bases). Germline V gene sequence: CDR1 MGHRA, CDR2 YSYEKL. The length of the CDR3 is 14 residues. With 1 base removed from V and 2 bases from J, the gap between germline ends came to 8 bases. This chain's CDR3 is CASSQVGGQETQYF. CDR3 DNA: TGCGCCAGCAGCCAAGTTGGGGGGCAAGAGACCCAGTACTTC.

The V call is TRBV28, the J call TRBJ2-2; 7 bases agree with TRBD2. CDR1 and CDR2 from the germline V gene are MDHEN and SYDVKM. The CDR3 is 15 residues long. The J segment lost 6 bases and the V segment lost 5 bases, leaving 9 bases of the junction unmatched. CDR3 coding DNA: TGTGCCAGCAGTCCCGTCTGGGGGAGGGCCGGGGAGCTGTTTTTT. Residues: CASSPVWGRAGELFF. Filled out from reference TRBV28 and TRBJ2-2, the complete variable domain reads DVKVTQSSRYLVKRTGEKVFLECVQDMDHENMFWYRQDPGLGLRLIYFSYDVKMKEKGDIPEGYSVSREKKERFSLILESASTNQTSMYLCASSPVWGRAGELFFGEGSRLTVL.

This clone was counted once. The chain recombines TRBV7-9 with TRBJ2-3; a weak D match, TRBD1 (7 bases). In germline, CDR1 is SEHNR, CDR2 FQNEAQ (reference sequence). V lost 4 bases, J lost 5 bases, and 16 bases lay in between. The CDR3 is made up of 15 amino acids. This CDR3 reads CASSSQGRGEDTQYF. In nucleotides, the CDR3 is TGTGCCAGCAGCTCGCAAGGCAGGGGGGAAGATACGCAGTATTTT.

The chain has TRBV28 and TRBJ1-5; possible D gene TRBD1, 6 bases. Germline-derived CDR1 and CDR2 are MDHEN and SYDVKM. The ends were cut back, 2 bases at V and 6 bases at J, with 8 bases in the middle. This CDR3 has 13 amino acids. The CDR3 region has the DNA TGTGCCAGCAGTTTAAGGGGGTCTCAGCCCCAGCATTTT. Its protein is CASSLRGSQPQHF.

The rearrangement uses TRBV19 and TRBJ2-7, with TRBD2 identical over 8 bases. The V segment lost 6 bases and the J segment 2 bases; nucleotides outside the gene matches: 6. Germline V gene lookup returns CDR1 LNHDA and CDR2 SQIVND (reference sequence). The CDR3 has 14 amino acids. CDR3 nucleotides: TGTGCCAGTAGCCCGGGACTAGGGCCCTACGAGCAGTACGTC. It translates to CASSPGLGPYEQYV.